This TCR beta chain was sequenced during a study of T cells in narcolepsy. Concerning this clone itself: Its antigen is unknown.

Libraries were prepared by immunoSEQ multiplex PCR; TCRdb keeps only in-frame clonotypes and omits some of them. The table includes about 21,000 clones, roughly 94% detected once. There are 14 residues in the CDR3. V lost 9 bases to trimming and J lost 0 bases; unmatched junction nucleotides: 4. CDR1 and CDR2 (germline): LNHDA, SQIVND (reference sequence). Study-wide results and limits: HCRT-specific and TRIB2-specific autoreactive clonotypes appeared among same-patient CSF and blood CD4+ clonotypes. Healthy controls reportedly lacked the autoreactive clonotypes serially found in patients' blood.

Sequencing was performed on CD45RA- memory CD4+ T cells from PBMCs. The rearrangement links TRBV19 to TRBJ2-2; TRBD2 matches at 7 bases. This receptor was identified in a human donor with narcolepsy. The CDR3 reads CASRDYANTGELFF. CDR3 bases: TGTGCCAGCCGGGACTATGCGAACACCGGGGAGCTGTTTTTT.